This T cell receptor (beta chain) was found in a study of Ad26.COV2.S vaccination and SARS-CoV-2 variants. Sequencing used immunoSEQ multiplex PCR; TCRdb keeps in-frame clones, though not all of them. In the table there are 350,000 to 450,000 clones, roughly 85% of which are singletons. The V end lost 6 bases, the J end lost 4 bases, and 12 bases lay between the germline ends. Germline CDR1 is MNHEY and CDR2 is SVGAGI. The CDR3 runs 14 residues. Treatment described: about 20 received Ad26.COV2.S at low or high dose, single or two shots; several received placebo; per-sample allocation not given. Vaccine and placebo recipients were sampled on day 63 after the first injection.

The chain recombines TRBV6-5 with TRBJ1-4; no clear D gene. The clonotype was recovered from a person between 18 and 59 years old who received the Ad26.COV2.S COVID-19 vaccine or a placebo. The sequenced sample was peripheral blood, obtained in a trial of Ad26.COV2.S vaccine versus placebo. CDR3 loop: CASRGQPFNEKLFF. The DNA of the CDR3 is TGTGCCAGCAGAGGGCAGCCCTTTAATGAAAAACTGTTTTTT.